This TCR beta chain is drawn from a study of blood T cell repertoires in COVID-19. Study at large: Sites in the United States, Italy and Spain provided acute and convalescent COVID-19 samples. PBMCs, B-cell-depleted T cells, or T cells provided the cDNA or gDNA that made up the material.

J lost 7 bases, V lost 4 bases, and 2 bases had no gene match. The CDR3 length is 12 residues. Looked up from germline, CDR1 is GTSNPN and CDR2 is SVGIG (reference sequence). Per the original data handling: How many nucleated cells were present was estimated from reference gene primer amplification. Assay: immunoSEQ multiplex PCR; the TCRdb copy retains only in-frame clones and omits some. The DNA gave D and trimming, while V, J and clone size come from that table. The repertoire holds about 89,000 clones, with roughly 79% as singletons. Sequenced input: peripheral blood. The receptor was isolated from a man between 65 and 79 years old with acute or convalescent COVID-19. This sequence joins TRBV30 and TRBJ2-1, with 9 bases lining up with TRBD2. The CDR3 is CAWTSGTNEQFF. Written as DNA, the CDR3 is TGTGCCTGGACTAGCGGGACTAATGAGCAGTTCTTC.